One T cell receptor beta chain is described in this entry. The antigen is not known. The data derive from a study of monozygotic twins with inflammatory bowel disease. Study-level findings and limits: Distinction of different T cell subtypes was not possible.

Across eight separate reactions for each sample, cDNA was made. During cDNA synthesis, UMIs that each contained a 6-nucleotide sample barcode were added by means of template switching. TCRdb re-called the 5' RACE reads, yielding one record per CDR3 amino acid sequence without DNA. The listing records some 130,000 distinct CDR3 sequences. CDR1 MNHNY and CDR2 SVGAGI come from the germline V gene (reference sequence). The length of the CDR3 is 13 residues. This receptor was obtained from a human donor with ulcerative colitis or Crohn's disease, or a healthy co-twin of an affected twin (not recorded which). Sequencing was performed on blood. This sequence joins TRBV6-6 and TRBJ2-1; TCRdb returns TRBD1, unconfirmable since there is no DNA. Here the CDR3 reads CASRPGQEPSQFF.